Given below is one T cell receptor beta chain in context. Antigen unknown. The data belong to a study of PD-1 blockade in classical Hodgkin lymphoma. Turning to the study itself: Nivolumab was given intravenously to patients at 3 mg/kg every 2 weeks.

Every patient was affected by relapse after autologous stem cell transplantation, while exposure to brentuximab vedotin was not uniform. V dropped 5 bases and J dropped 6 bases, with 8 bases sitting between them. Germline loops: CDR1 KGHSH, CDR2 LQKENI. This CDR3 is built from 12 residues. The study, taken as a whole, reports: Only CD4+ TCR diversity, not CD8+, had risen significantly by C4D1.

TCRdb keeps only in-frame clones here, not all; method: immunoSEQ multiplex PCR. The repertoire holds about 76,000 clones, with about nine tenths as singletons. This rearrangement joins TRBV18 to TRBJ1-5, with D perhaps matching TRBD1 (6 bases). The starting material was peripheral blood mononuclear cells (PBMCs), obtained at baseline. The source is a human donor with classical Hodgkin lymphoma. Here the CDR3 reads CASSVQGQPQHF. The CDR3 region has the DNA TGTGCCAGCTCAGTACAGGGTCAGCCCCAGCATTTT. Combining the CDR3 with reference TRBV18 and TRBJ1-5 gives the whole variable domain NAGVMQNPRHLVRRRGQEARLRCSPMKGHSHVYWYRQLPEEGLKFMVYLQKENIIDESGMPKERFSAEFPKEGPSILRIQQVVRGDSAAYFCASSVQGQPQHFGDGTRLSIL.